The 4 T cell receptor beta chains listed next were all sequenced from one sample in a study of OX40 agonist ivuxolimab in advanced cancers. Measured with immunoSEQ multiplex PCR; TCRdb has only the in-frame clones, and not every one. The sample consists of some 25,000 clones, about 87% of them appearing once. Here the sequenced sample was CD4+ or CD8+ T cells sorted from blood, taken in a trial of the OX40 agonist ivuxolimab. These receptors all stem from an adult with an advanced solid tumor such as melanoma, head and neck, liver or kidney cancer.

V is TRBV7-3 and J is TRBJ2-3; TRBD1 agrees at 8 bases. Germline V gives CDR1 SGHTA, CDR2 FQGTGA. This CDR3 spans 13 amino acids. The V gene end was trimmed by 5 bases and the J gene end by 6 bases; junction bases not matched to a gene: 4. CDR3 sequence (DNA): TGTGCCAGCAGCCGGACAGGGCCCGATACGCAGTATTTT. Translation gives CASSRTGPDTQYF.

As DNA, the CDR3 is TGTGCCAGCACCGCACAGGGGAACACTGAAGCTTTCTTT. It translates to CASTAQGNTEAFF. J is TRBJ1-1 and V is TRBV27, with D perhaps TRBD1 (6 bases). CDR3 length: 13 residues. Germline-derived CDR1 and CDR2 are MNHEY and SMNVEV (reference sequence). Deletions cut 7 bases from V and 1 base from J, with 10 bases between.

This clone was seen a single time. The genes are TRBV7-3 and TRBJ1-5; D unclear. Trimming removed 5 bases from V and 0 bases from J, with 11 bases in between. CDR1 and CDR2 from the germline V gene are SGHTA and FQGTGA. The CDR3 spans 15 residues. For the CDR3, the DNA is TGTGCCAGCAGCCGCGACGGTAATAGCAATCAGCCCCAGCATTTT. Protein sequence: CASSRDGNSNQPQHF.

The chain joins TRBV5-1 to TRBJ2-5; 13 bases line up with TRBD2. Germline V gives CDR1 SGHRS, CDR2 YFSETQ. The CDR3 covers 18 residues. Germline trimming cut 4 bases from V and 5 bases from J; bases unmatched to any gene: 14. Here the CDR3 reads CASSETGTSGTVWETQYF. The CDR3 DNA reads TGCGCCAGCAGCGAGACCGGGACTAGCGGGACCGTCTGGGAGACCCAGTACTTC.